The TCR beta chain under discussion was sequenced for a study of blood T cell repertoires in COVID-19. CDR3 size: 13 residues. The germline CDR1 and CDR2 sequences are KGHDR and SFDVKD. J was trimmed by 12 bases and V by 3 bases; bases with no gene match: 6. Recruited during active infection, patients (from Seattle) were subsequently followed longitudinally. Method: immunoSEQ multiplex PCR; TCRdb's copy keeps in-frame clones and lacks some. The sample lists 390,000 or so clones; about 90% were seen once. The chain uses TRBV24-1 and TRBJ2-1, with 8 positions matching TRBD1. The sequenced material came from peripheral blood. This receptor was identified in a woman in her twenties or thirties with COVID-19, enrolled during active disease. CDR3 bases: TGTGCCACCAGTGATCTGGACAGGGTTCGGCAGTTCTTC. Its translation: CATSDLDRVRQFF.